These T cell receptor beta chains were read from a single sample in a study of shared clonotypes between healthy human individuals. Data came from immunoSEQ multiplex PCR; TCRdb stores just in-frame clones and leaves some out. The sample has about a million clones, 70% to 80% seen once; the top ten hold roughly 0.9%. The sample consisted of memory CD4+ T cells from PBMCs. These receptors were collected from a man younger than 35 in good health. Some clones in this sample may be carry-over from other donors' samples. The CDR3 runs from the conserved cysteine through the conserved F or W. Fields, in order: CDR3 protein, J gene, V gene.

CDR3 protein: CSGGRTDTQYF
J gene: TRBJ2-3
V gene: TRBV29-1

CDR3 protein: CASSLGGSGASGNTIYF
J gene: TRBJ1-3
V gene: TRBV7-8

CDR3 protein: CASSLGGYTQYF
J gene: TRBJ2-3
V gene: TRBV5-4

CDR3 protein: CASRLATGYEQYF
J gene: TRBJ2-7
V gene: TRBV5-1

CDR3 protein: CASSLTASGNNEQFF
J gene: TRBJ2-1
V gene: TRBV7-3

CDR3 protein: CASSAGQALSEQYF
J gene: TRBJ2-7
V gene: TRBV4-1

CDR3 protein: CASSAVAGSSYNEQFF
J gene: TRBJ2-1
V gene: TRBV19

CDR3 protein: CASSLSWGDTEAFF
J gene: TRBJ1-1
V gene: TRBV7-2

CDR3 protein: CASTGGSPQYF
J gene: TRBJ2-7
V gene: TRBV7-9

CDR3 protein: CASNGPGTNYEQYF
J gene: TRBJ2-7
V gene: TRBV6-5

CDR3 protein: CASSLLGGWQPQHF
J gene: TRBJ1-5
V gene: TRBV28

CDR3 protein: CASSLTKGREQFF
J gene: TRBJ2-1
V gene: TRBV11-2

CDR3 protein: CASSLAQGNQPQHF
J gene: TRBJ1-5
V gene: TRBV7-9

CDR3 protein: CASSQDFGQQGNEQFF
J gene: TRBJ2-1
V gene: TRBV4-2

CDR3 protein: CASSISGINTGELFF
J gene: TRBJ2-2
V gene: TRBV5-1

CDR3 protein: CASSPTGWEQYF
J gene: TRBJ2-3
V gene: TRBV11-2

CDR3 protein: CASTERGGSSYNEQFF
J gene: TRBJ2-1
V gene: TRBV9

CDR3 protein: CASSLDSPLHF
J gene: TRBJ1-6
V gene: TRBV11-2

CDR3 protein: CASSLGTGNYGYTF
J gene: TRBJ1-2
V gene: TRBV28

CDR3 protein: CASSVGQVNTDTQYF
J gene: TRBJ2-3
V gene: TRBV2

CDR3 protein: CASSQINGGRTGELFF
J gene: TRBJ2-2
V gene: TRBV5-1

CDR3 protein: CAWTAGQGPYEQYF
J gene: TRBJ2-7
V gene: TRBV30

CDR3 protein: CASSFGSGGANEQFF
J gene: TRBJ2-1
V gene: TRBV19

CDR3 protein: CASSPQGGTYEQYF
J gene: TRBJ2-7
V gene: TRBV7-9

CDR3 protein: CASRSRGGGGARDEQFF
J gene: TRBJ2-1
V gene: TRBV27

CDR3 protein: CASSQTGITDTQYF
J gene: TRBJ2-3
V gene: TRBV2

CDR3 protein: CASRIFSYNEQFF
J gene: TRBJ2-1
V gene: TRBV2

CDR3 protein: CASSPTSGPPQETQYF
J gene: TRBJ2-5
V gene: TRBV11-2

CDR3 protein: CASSKDGGANYGYTF
J gene: TRBJ1-2
V gene: TRBV7-2

CDR3 protein: CASSTSRNPGEKLFF
J gene: TRBJ1-4
V gene: TRBV28

CDR3 protein: CASSPPPGENTGELFF
J gene: TRBJ2-2
V gene: TRBV18

CDR3 protein: CASSQHNEQFF
J gene: TRBJ2-1
V gene: TRBV2

CDR3 protein: CATSRGGGNYGYTF
J gene: TRBJ1-2
V gene: TRBV28

CDR3 protein: CASSQVGGGEDNQPQHF
J gene: TRBJ1-5
V gene: TRBV14

CDR3 protein: CASSDQAGVTDTQYF
J gene: TRBJ2-3
V gene: TRBV2

CDR3 protein: CASSWDSQGEAFF
J gene: TRBJ1-1
V gene: TRBV7-9

CDR3 protein: CASWTTTKRNEQFF
J gene: TRBJ2-1
V gene: TRBV28

CDR3 protein: CAEHRITDTQYF
J gene: TRBJ2-3
V gene: TRBV30

CDR3 protein: CASSLGAVYGYTF
J gene: TRBJ1-2
V gene: TRBV7-2

CDR3 protein: CASSISTRYGYTF
J gene: TRBJ1-2
V gene: TRBV19

CDR3 protein: CASSQSSTVMWNTEAFF
J gene: TRBJ1-1
V gene: TRBV4-1

CDR3 protein: CASSPVGRETEAFF
J gene: TRBJ1-1
V gene: TRBV5-4

CDR3 protein: CASGDSYEQYF
J gene: TRBJ2-7
V gene: TRBV6-4

CDR3 protein: CATSRDRGPYNEQFF
J gene: TRBJ2-1
V gene: TRBV15

CDR3 protein: CASSPFRDTQYF
J gene: TRBJ2-3
V gene: TRBV7-2

CDR3 protein: CASSLVGRQITDTQYF
J gene: TRBJ2-3
V gene: TRBV4-1

CDR3 protein: CASSLRPGWVGETQYF
J gene: TRBJ2-5
V gene: TRBV7-2

CDR3 protein: CASSLTNEQFF
J gene: TRBJ2-1
V gene: TRBV18

CDR3 protein: CASSLRAGNSPLHF
J gene: TRBJ1-6
V gene: TRBV7-8

CDR3 protein: CASSFGGSRETQYF
J gene: TRBJ2-5
V gene: TRBV11-3

CDR3 protein: CSVPQDRARYEQYF
J gene: TRBJ2-7
V gene: TRBV29-1

CDR3 protein: CACGENTEAFF
J gene: TRBJ1-1
V gene: TRBV30

CDR3 protein: CASSKALRPLRSSYEQYF
J gene: TRBJ2-7
V gene: TRBV21-1

CDR3 protein: CASSLGNSLDQPQHF
J gene: TRBJ1-5
V gene: TRBV28

CDR3 protein: CASSFGRSEKLFF
J gene: TRBJ1-4
V gene: TRBV28

CDR3 protein: CASSGTGQGSRGYTF
J gene: TRBJ1-2
V gene: TRBV28

CDR3 protein: CASSDLGGTLQYF
J gene: TRBJ2-7
V gene: TRBV10-2

CDR3 protein: CASSQTGRNEKLFF
J gene: TRBJ1-4
V gene: TRBV5-4

CDR3 protein: CASSPRGLAGGNEQFF
J gene: TRBJ2-1
V gene: TRBV18